Listed here is a single T cell receptor beta chain. This CDR3 spans 15 amino acids. V was pared by 8 bases and J by 5 bases, with 7 bases of the junction left unmatched. Germline V CDR1 and CDR2: GTSNPN, SVGIG (reference sequence). With 60 Vbeta and 13 Jbeta primers, the PCR was carried out. In the original processing: Around 11 million shared chains were among roughly 81 million unique TCR beta chains counted in a later analysis. Produced via immunoSEQ multiplex PCR; TCRdb's table is partial and in-frame only. The V and J calls and clone size come from that table; D and trimming were worked out from the DNA. This sample has about 180,000 clones; more than 70% occur once, and the top ten carry 1.1% to 1.5%. The sample belongs to a study of cytomegalovirus exposure and HLA in healthy donors. On the study more broadly: Counted in an early data release were tens of millions of unique TCRs from HLA-typed donors.

Material: PBMCs. The sequence came from a girl aged 10-17 years in good health and CMV-seropositive. The genes are TRBV30 and TRBJ2-2, with 14 bases aligning to TRBD2. The CDR3 sequence: CALGTSGRGTGELFF. The DNA of the CDR3 is TGTGCCCTGGGGACTAGCGGGAGAGGAACCGGGGAGCTGTTTTTT. Supplemented by reference TRBV30 and TRBJ2-2, the full variable domain reads SQTIHQWPATLVQPVGSPLSLECTVEGTSNPNLYWYRQAAGRGLQLLFYSVGIGQISSEVPQNLSASRPQDRQFILSSKKLLLSDSGFYLCALGTSGRGTGELFFGEGSRLTVL.